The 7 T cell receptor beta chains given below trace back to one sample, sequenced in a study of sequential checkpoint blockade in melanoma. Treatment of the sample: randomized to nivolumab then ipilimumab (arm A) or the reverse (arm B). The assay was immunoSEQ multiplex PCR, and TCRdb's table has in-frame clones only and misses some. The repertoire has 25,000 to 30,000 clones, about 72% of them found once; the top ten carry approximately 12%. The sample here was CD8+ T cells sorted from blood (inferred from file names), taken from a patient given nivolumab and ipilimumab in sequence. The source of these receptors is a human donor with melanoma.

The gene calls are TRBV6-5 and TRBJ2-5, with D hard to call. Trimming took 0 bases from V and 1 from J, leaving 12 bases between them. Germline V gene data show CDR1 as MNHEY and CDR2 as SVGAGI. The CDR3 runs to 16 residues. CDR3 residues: CASSYSIGQAQETQYF. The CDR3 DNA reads TGTGCCAGCAGTTACTCGATTGGGCAGGCCCAAGAGACCCAGTACTTC.

In nucleotides, the CDR3 is TGTGCCAGCAGCTTAGGGACAGGGGTACACAATGAGCAGTTCTTC. Residues: CASSLGTGVHNEQFF. The chain couples TRBV7-9 to TRBJ2-1; 9 nucleotides align to TRBD1. The CDR3 extends over 15 amino acids. Per germline, CDR1 SEHNR and CDR2 FQNEAQ (reference sequence). The V and J ends lost 1 base and 5 bases, in that order; junction bases with no gene match: 3.

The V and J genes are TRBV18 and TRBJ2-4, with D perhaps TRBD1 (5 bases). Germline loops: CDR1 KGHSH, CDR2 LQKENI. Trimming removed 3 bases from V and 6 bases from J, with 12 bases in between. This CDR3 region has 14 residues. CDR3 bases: TGTGCCAGCTCACCTGAATGGGGCGGAAACATTCAGTACTTC. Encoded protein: CASSPEWGGNIQYF.

CDR3 protein: CASSPRPGGPKNIQYF. DNA for the CDR3: TGCGCCAGCAGCCCGCGCCCCGGGGGACCCAAAAACATTCAGTACTTC. The chain links TRBV5-1 to TRBJ2-4; a possible D gene is TRBD2 (6 bases). Germline lookup yields CDR1 SGHRS and CDR2 YFSETQ. Trimming removed 4 bases from V and 2 bases from J, with 16 bases in between. CDR3 length: 16 amino acids.

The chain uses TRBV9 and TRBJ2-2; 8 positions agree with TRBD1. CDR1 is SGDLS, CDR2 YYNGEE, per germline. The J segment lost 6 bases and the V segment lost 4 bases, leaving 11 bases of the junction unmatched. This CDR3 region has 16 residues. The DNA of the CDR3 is TGTGCCAGCAGCCCCGACAGGGGTGAATCGGCCGGGGAGCTGTTTTTT. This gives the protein CASSPDRGESAGELFF.

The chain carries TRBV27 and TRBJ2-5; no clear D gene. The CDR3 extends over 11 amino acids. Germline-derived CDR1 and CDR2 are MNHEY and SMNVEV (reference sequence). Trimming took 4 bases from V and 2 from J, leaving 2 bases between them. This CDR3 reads CASSSQETQYF. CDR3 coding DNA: TGTGCCAGCAGTTCTCAAGAGACCCAGTACTTC.

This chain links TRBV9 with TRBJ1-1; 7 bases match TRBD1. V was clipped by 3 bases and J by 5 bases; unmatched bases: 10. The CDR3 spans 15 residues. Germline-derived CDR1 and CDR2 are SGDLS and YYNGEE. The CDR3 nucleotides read TGTGCCAGCAGCGAACCTACAGGGGTGGGGACTGAAGCTTTCTTT. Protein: CASSEPTGVGTEAFF.